Shown below are 10 T cell receptor beta chains from a single sample sequenced in a study of technical replicates of blood from several donors. This table comes from immunoSEQ multiplex PCR, and its TCRdb copy is limited to in-frame clones, with some not included. This sample yields tens of thousands of clones, of which 95% to 98% are seen a single time; roughly 0.2% belongs to the top ten. Sequences were obtained from T cells isolated from PBMCs. These receptor sequences come from a human donor in good health.

V usage is TRBV6-1 and J usage is TRBJ2-7; TRBD1 matches 8 bases. The junction had 11 bases not matched to a gene; V was cut back by 6 bases and J by 7 bases. Germline loops: CDR1 MNHNS, CDR2 SASEGT. The CDR3 totals 14 residues. CDR3 protein: CASSYLGQVREQYF. As DNA, the CDR3 is TGTGCCAGCAGCTATTTGGGACAGGTAAGGGAGCAGTACTTC.

Here the CDR3 DNA reads TGTGCCAGCAGCGTAGTTGGAGCCGAGCAGTACTTC. Residues: CASSVVGAEQYF. The J gene is TRBJ2-7, the V gene TRBV9; no clear D gene. CDR1 is SGDLS, CDR2 YYNGEE, per germline. The V and J ends lost 0 bases and 6 bases respectively, with 7 bases between them. The CDR3 length is 12 residues. The whole variable domain, filled in from reference TRBV9 and TRBJ2-7, reads DSGVTQTPKHLITATGQRVTLRCSPRSGDLSVYWYQQSLDQGLQFLIQYYNGEERAKGNILERFSAQQFPDLHSELNLSSLELGDSALYFCASSVVGAEQYFGPGTRLTVT.

This clone was seen a single time. The chain is built from TRBV9 and TRBJ2-3; the match to TRBD2 covers 7 bases. There are 14 residues in the CDR3. After removal of 0 bases from V and 6 bases from J, the junction contained 4 bases not matched to a gene. The V gene's germline CDR1 is SGDLS and CDR2 YYNGEE. Here the CDR3 reads CASSVASGQDTQYF. In DNA, the CDR3 is TGTGCCAGCAGCGTAGCTAGCGGCCAGGATACGCAGTATTTT.

The genes are TRBV4-1 and TRBJ1-2; D is perhaps TRBD1 (6 bases). Trimming stripped 8 bases from V and 0 bases from J, with 19 bases between. The germline V gene encodes CDR1 MGHRA and CDR2 YSYEKL. The CDR3 is made up of 16 amino acids. CDR3 sequence: CASRPGGAFANYGYTF. In nucleotides, the CDR3 is TGCGCCAGCCGGCCGGGGGGGGCCTTTGCTAACTATGGCTACACCTTC.

J is TRBJ1-5 and V is TRBV19, with 8 bases matching TRBD1. V lost 6 bases and J lost 2; bases outside the gene matches: 12. The CDR3 consists of 17 residues. CDR1 and CDR2 (germline): LNHDA, SQIVND (reference sequence). The CDR3 sequence is CASRPTPGQGRNQPQHF. The CDR3 nucleotides read TGTGCCAGTAGACCAACCCCCGGACAGGGCCGCAATCAGCCCCAGCATTTT.

The chain is built from TRBV11-3 and TRBJ2-7; tentative D call: TRBD1 (6 bases). Between the trimmed V and J ends, which lost 5 bases and 4 bases, there was a span of 15 bases. The CDR3 is 14 amino acids. CDR1 is SGHNT, CDR2 YENEEA, per germline. For the CDR3, the DNA is TGTGCCAGCAGCCCACAGGGAGTACAATACGAGCAGTACTTC. It specifies CASSPQGVQYEQYF.

The chain joins TRBV2 to TRBJ2-7, with TRBD2 identical over 7 bases. The trim removed 6 bases at V and 0 bases at J, leaving 8 bases unmatched. The length of the CDR3 is 15 residues. In germline, CDR1 is SNHLY, CDR2 FYNNEI. CDR3 bases: TGTGCCAGCAGCCCCGCTAGCGGCCTCTCCTACGAGCAGTACTTC. This translates into CASSPASGLSYEQYF. The full variable domain, completed using reference TRBV2 and TRBJ2-7, is EPEVTQTPSHQVTQMGQEVILRCVPISNHLYFYWYRQILGQKVEFLVSFYNNEISEKSEIFDDQFSVERPDGSNFTLKIRSTKLEDSAMYFCASSPASGLSYEQYFGPGTRLTVT.

This clone was observed once. The chain uses TRBV6-1 and TRBJ1-1, with 8 bases aligning to TRBD1. The CDR3 consists of 13 residues. Per the germline V gene, CDR1 is MNHNS and CDR2 is SASEGT. The V gene end was trimmed by 6 bases and the J gene end by 6 bases; junction bases not matched to a gene: 6. The CDR3 DNA reads as TGTGCCAGCAGCGACAGGGGAAAAGCTGAAGCTTTCTTT. This encodes CASSDRGKAEAFF.

The gene calls are TRBV25-1 and TRBJ2-2; D is unclear. The CDR3 has 12 residues. The germline CDR1 and CDR2 sequences are MGHDK and SYGVNS. The V gene lost 7 bases and the J gene lost 3 bases, with 6 bases spanning the gap. The CDR3 nucleotides are TGTGCCAGCAAGGAGTACACCGGGGAGCTGTTTTTT. This sequence encodes CASKEYTGELFF.

The chain joins TRBV7-9 to TRBJ1-1, with 11 bases matching TRBD1. V was clipped by 5 bases and J by 5 bases; unmatched bases: 4. Germline assignment: CDR1 SEHNR and CDR2 FQNEAQ (reference sequence). The CDR3 extends over 14 amino acids. The DNA of the CDR3 is TGTGCCAGCAGCCCCGGACAGGGGGCAACTGAAGCTTTCTTT. Encoded protein: CASSPGQGATEAFF.